The TCR beta chain under discussion was sequenced for a study of cytomegalovirus exposure and HLA in healthy donors. Study conclusions and caveats: TCR sequences were mostly rare, though some public TCRs occurred in many donors.

V was shortened by 4 bases and J by 7 bases, with 14 bases between the two germline ends. Looked up from germline, CDR1 is MNHNY and CDR2 is SVGAGI (reference sequence). The CDR3 length is 14 residues. TCRdb keeps only in-frame clones here, not all; method: immunoSEQ multiplex PCR. The sample has 140,000 or so clones, 80% to 90% seen once; the top ten hold roughly 4.5%. Concerning this clone: The antigen is undetermined.

Source material: PBMCs. The sequence was obtained from a man between 18 and 29 years old in good health and CMV-seropositive. V usage is TRBV6-6 and J usage is TRBJ2-1; D is ambiguous. In DNA, the CDR3 is TGTGCCAGCAGTTCTACGGGTCTAGAGAATGAGCAGTTCTTC. This translates into CASSSTGLENEQFF.